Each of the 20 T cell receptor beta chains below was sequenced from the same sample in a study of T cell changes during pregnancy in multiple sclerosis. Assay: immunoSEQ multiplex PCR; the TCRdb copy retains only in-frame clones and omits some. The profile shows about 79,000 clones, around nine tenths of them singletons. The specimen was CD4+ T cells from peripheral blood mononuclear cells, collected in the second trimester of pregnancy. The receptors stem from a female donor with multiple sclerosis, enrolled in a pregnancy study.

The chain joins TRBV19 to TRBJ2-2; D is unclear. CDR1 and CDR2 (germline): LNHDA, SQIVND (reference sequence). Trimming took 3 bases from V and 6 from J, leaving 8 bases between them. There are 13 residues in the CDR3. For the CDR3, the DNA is TGTGCCAGTAGTATCAAGGCGGCCGGGGAGCTGTTTTTT. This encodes CASSIKAAGELFF.

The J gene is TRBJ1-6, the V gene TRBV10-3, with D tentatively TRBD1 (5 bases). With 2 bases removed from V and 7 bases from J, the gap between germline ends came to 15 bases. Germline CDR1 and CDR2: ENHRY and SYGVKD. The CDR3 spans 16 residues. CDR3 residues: CAISEGRGSLNSPLHF. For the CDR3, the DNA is TGTGCCATCAGTGAGGGGAGGGGATCCCTGAATTCACCCCTCCACTTT.

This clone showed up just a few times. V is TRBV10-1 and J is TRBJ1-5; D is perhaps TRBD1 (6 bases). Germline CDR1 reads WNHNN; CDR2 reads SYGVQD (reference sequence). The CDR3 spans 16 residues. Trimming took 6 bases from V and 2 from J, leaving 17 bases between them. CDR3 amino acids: CASRTLQGSGNQPQHF. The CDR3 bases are TGCGCCAGCAGAACCCTACAGGGATCGGGCAATCAGCCCCAGCATTTT.

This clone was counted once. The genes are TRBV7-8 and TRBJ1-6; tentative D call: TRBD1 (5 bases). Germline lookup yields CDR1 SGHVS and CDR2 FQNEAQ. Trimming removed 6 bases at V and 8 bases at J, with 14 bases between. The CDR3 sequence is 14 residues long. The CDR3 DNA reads TGTGCCAGCAGTCGGGGGGGGGACGATTCACCCCTCCACTTT. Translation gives CASSRGGDDSPLHF. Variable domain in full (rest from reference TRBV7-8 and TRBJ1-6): GAGVSQSPRYKVAKRGQDVALRCDPISGHVSLFWYQQALGQGPEFLTYFQNEAQLDKSGLPSDRFFAERPEGSVSTLKIQRTQQEDSAVYLCASSRGGDDSPLHFGNGTRLTVT.

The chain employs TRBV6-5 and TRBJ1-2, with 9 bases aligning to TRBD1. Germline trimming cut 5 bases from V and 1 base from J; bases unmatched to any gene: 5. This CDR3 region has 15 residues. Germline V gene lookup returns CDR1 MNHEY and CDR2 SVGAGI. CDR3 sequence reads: CASSPQGQGNYGYTF. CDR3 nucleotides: TGTGCCAGCAGTCCCCAGGGACAGGGTAACTATGGCTACACCTTC.

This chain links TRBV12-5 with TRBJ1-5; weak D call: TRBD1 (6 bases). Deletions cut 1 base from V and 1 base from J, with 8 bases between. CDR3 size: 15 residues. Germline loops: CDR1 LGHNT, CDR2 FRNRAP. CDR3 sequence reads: CASGLGQGSNQPQHF. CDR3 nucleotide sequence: TGTGCTAGTGGTTTGGGTCAGGGGAGCAATCAGCCCCAGCATTTT.

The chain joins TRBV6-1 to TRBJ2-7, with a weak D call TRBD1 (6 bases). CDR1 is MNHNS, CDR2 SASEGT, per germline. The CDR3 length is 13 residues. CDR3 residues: CAAPGGWIYEQYF. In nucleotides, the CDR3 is TGTGCAGCGCCTGGGGGCTGGATCTACGAGCAGTACTTC.

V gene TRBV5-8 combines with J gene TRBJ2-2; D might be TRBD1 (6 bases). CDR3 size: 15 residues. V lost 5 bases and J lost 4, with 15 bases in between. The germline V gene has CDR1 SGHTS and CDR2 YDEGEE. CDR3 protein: CASSLTGHLTGELFF. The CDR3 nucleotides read TGTGCCAGCAGTTTGACGGGACACCTCACCGGGGAGCTGTTTTTT.

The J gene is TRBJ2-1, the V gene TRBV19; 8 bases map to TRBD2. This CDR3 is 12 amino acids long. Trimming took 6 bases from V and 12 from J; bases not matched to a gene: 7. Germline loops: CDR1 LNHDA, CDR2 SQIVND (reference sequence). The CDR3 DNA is TGTGCCAGTAGCGTTAGCGGGAACGGGCAGTTCTTC. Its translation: CASSVSGNGQFF.

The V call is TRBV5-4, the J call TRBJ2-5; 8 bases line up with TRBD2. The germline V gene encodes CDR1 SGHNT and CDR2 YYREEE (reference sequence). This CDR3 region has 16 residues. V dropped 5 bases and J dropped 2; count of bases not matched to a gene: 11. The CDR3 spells CASRGIREGGQETQYF. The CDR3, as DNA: TGTGCCAGCAGGGGCATCCGGGAGGGCGGGCAAGAGACCCAGTACTTC.

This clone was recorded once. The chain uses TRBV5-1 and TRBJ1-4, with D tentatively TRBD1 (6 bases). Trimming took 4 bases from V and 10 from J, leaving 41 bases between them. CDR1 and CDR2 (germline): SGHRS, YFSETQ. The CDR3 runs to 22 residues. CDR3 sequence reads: CASSQLIRGLVSVELVLGKLFF. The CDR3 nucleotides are TGCGCCAGCAGCCAGCTAATCAGGGGTCTGGTCTCGGTGGAGCTCGTTTTGGGAAAACTGTTTTTT. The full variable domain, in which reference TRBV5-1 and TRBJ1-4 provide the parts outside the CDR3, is KAGVTQTPRYLIKTRGQQVTLSCSPISGHRSVSWYQQTPGQGLQFLFEYFSETQRNKGNFPGRFSGRQFSNSRSEMNVSTLELGDSALYLCASSQLIRGLVSVELVLGKLFFGSGTQLSVL.

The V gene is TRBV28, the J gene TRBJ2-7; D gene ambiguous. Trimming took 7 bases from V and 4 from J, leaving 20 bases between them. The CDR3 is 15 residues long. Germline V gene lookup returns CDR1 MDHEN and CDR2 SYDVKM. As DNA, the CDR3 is TGTGCCAGCACCAGCCCCGAGACTCAGAGGTACGAGCAGTACTTC. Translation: CASTSPETQRYEQYF. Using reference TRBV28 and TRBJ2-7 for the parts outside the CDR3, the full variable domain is DVKVTQSSRYLVKRTGEKVFLECVQDMDHENMFWYRQDPGLGLRLIYFSYDVKMKEKGDIPEGYSVSREKKERFSLILESASTNQTSMYLCASTSPETQRYEQYFGPGTRLTVT.

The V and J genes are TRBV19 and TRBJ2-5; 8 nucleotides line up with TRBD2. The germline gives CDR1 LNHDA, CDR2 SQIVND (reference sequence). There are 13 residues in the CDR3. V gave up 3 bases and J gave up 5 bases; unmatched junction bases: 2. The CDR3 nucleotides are TGTGCCAGTAGTATTCTAGCGGGTGAGACCCAGTACTTC. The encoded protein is CASSILAGETQYF.

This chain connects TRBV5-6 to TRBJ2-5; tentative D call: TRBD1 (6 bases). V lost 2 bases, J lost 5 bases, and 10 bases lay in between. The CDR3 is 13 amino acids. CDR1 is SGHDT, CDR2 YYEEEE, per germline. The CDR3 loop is CASSFGQMETQYF. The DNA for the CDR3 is TGTGCCAGCAGCTTCGGACAGATGGAGACCCAGTACTTC.

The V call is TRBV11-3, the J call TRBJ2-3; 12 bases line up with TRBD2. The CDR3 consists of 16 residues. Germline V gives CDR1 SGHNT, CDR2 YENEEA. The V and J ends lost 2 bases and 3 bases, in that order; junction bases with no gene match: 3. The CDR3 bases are TGTGCCAGCAGCTTACAACTAGCGGGAGGTACAGATACGCAGTATTTT. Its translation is CASSLQLAGGTDTQYF.

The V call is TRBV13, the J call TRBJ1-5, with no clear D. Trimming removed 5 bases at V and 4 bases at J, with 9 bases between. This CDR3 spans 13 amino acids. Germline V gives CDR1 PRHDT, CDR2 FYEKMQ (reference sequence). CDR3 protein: CASSRTRNQPQHF. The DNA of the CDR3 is TGTGCCAGCAGCCGTACCAGAAATCAGCCCCAGCATTTT.

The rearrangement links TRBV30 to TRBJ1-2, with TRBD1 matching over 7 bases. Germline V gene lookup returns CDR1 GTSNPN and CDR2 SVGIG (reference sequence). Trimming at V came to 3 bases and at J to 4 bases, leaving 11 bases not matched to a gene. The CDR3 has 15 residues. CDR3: CAWSPRGQTFYGYTF. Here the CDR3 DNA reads TGTGCCTGGAGCCCCAGGGGACAGACGTTCTATGGCTACACCTTC.

The chain's CDR3 is CASSLSLSEAFF. The CDR3 region has the DNA TGTGCCAGCAGCTTATCGCTCAGTGAAGCTTTCTTT. This sequence joins TRBV7-9 and TRBJ1-1, with no clear D. V lost 2 bases and J lost 7, with 8 bases in between. The germline CDR1 and CDR2 sequences are SEHNR and FQNEAQ (reference sequence). This CDR3 contains 12 residues.

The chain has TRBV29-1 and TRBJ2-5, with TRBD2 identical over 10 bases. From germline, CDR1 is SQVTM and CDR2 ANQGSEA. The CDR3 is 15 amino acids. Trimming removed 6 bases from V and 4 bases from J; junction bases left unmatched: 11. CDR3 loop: CSVYLAGERGETQYF. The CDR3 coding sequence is TGCAGCGTGTATCTAGCGGGAGAACGTGGAGAGACCCAGTACTTC.

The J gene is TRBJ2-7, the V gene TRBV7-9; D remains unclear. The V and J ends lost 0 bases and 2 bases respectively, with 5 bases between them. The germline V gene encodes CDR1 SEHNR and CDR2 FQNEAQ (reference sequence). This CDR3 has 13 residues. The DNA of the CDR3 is TGTGCCAGCAGCTTAGCGGTAGCCTACGAGCAGTACTTC. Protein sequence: CASSLAVAYEQYF.